This TCR beta chain was profiled in a study of OX40 agonist ivuxolimab in advanced cancers. Study in general: From roughly 20 to 85 years was the age range, with a mean of approximately 58 years, and around 80% were male.

A word on this clone: The antigen remains unidentified.

Findings of the study overall: Fewer expanded clones were found on average in CD4+ than in CD8+ T cells.

Per the germline V gene, CDR1 is MDHEN and CDR2 is SYDVKM. V was cut by 8 bases and J by 5 bases, with 9 bases left in between. The CDR3 length is 11 residues. Repertoires were generated with immunoSEQ multiplex PCR, while TCRdb's copy carries only in-frame clones and drops some. The table records tens of thousands of clones, around nine tenths of them present only once. This chain joins TRBV28 and TRBJ1-1; D gene unclear. The receptor's source is an adult with an advanced solid tumor such as melanoma, head and neck, liver or kidney cancer. The sequenced sample was CD4+ or CD8+ T cells sorted from blood, obtained in a trial of the OX40 agonist ivuxolimab. The CDR3 reads CASHTETEAFF. The CDR3 nucleotides are TGTGCCAGCCATACGGAGACTGAAGCTTTCTTT. Drawing the rest from reference TRBV28 and TRBJ1-1, the complete variable domain is DVKVTQSSRYLVKRTGEKVFLECVQDMDHENMFWYRQDPGLGLRLIYFSYDVKMKEKGDIPEGYSVSREKKERFSLILESASTNQTSMYLCASHTETEAFFGQGTRLTVV.